This TCR beta chain appears in the sequencing data of a study of cytomegalovirus exposure and HLA in healthy donors (TCRdb year 2017). In terms of the full investigation: The roughly 650 repertoires of the first cohort and the 95 to 150 validation repertoires were produced on the same platform, according to a later analysis. The aim of the study was to test whether cataloging public T cell receptors could identify signatures of past pathogen exposure. Besides the first cohort of 550 to 750 subjects, a separate validation cohort made up of over 100 different subjects was used. The study combined high-throughput TCR immunosequencing, statistical association of individual TCRs with disease status, and machine learning to predict cytomegalovirus infection status.

General conclusions and limits of the study: The validation cohort had no HLA typing available for a later analysis, so co-occurrence within that cohort was assessed over all 130 or so repertoires. The authors suggested that the approach could potentially be generalized to other disease states and immunological phenotypes. In the study, some 160 TCR beta chains were listed as associated with cytomegalovirus. Most TCR sequences were seen in very few donors, while some public TCRs were found in many individuals. In a later analysis, TCRs clustered in the first cohort were found to also tend to co-occur in the 110 or so validation repertoires, with 94% of cluster scores above 0. In vitro tests confirmed that a few of the cytomegalovirus-associated TCR beta chains recognize cytomegalovirus antigens. Cytomegalovirus status was reported to be diagnosed by the classifier with high specificity and sensitivity in both the original and validation cohorts.

The donors belonged to the validation cohort of over a hundred subjects, which was separate from the roughly 700-subject first cohort. As regards this clone: Its antigen is currently not known. Per-base quality was not reported, and no clone a single base away is much larger than it.

CDR1 MNHEY and CDR2 SMNVEV are derived from the germline V gene (reference sequence). Relative to germline, V is missing 6 bases and J is missing 8 bases, with 10 bases of the junction outside any gene match. Inclusive of the bounding cysteine and phenylalanine, the CDR3 is 15 residues long. CDR3 DNA only is kept here, 45 bases in frame from base 1. The receptor library was made with the immunoSEQ multiplex PCR assay. The authors' pipeline ran thus. To diagnose cytomegalovirus status from the catalog of TCR beta chain sequences, a statistical classification framework was built. TCRdb provides this immuneACCESS table in a form limited to in-frame rearrangements. Some clones are lacking; in checked studies, under half of them reflect an unresolved V gene, and why the rest are absent is not known. D and trimming were read from the DNA, whereas the V and J calls and clone size are those reported in that table. This sample lists fewer than 85,000 clones; approximately 94% were detected once. The leading ten clones occupy 0.5% to 0.75% of the sample.

Sequencing was done on a sample of PBMCs. The chain uses TRBV27 and TRBJ1-4; 9 bases in between match TRBD1. This receptor was obtained from a woman between 18 and 30 years old in good health and CMV-seronegative. The DNA sequence reads TGTGCCAGCAGCTGGGCCGGGACAGGGCGCGAAAAACTGTTTTTT. The translation is CASSWAGTGREKLFF.